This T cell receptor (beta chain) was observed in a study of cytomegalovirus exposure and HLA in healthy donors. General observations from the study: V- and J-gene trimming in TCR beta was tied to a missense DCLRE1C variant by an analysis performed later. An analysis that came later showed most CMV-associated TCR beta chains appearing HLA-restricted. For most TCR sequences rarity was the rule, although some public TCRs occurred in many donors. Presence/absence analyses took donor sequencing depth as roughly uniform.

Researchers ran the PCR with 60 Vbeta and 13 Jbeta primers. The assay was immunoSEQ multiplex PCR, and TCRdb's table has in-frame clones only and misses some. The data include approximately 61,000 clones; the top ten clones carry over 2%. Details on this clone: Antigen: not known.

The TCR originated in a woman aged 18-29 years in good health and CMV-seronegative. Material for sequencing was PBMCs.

The DNA of the CDR3 is TGTGCCAGCAGTTTCGAGTCCGCACCGGGTACCGGGGAGCTGTTTTTT. It yields the protein CASSFESAPGTGELFF. The rearrangement joins TRBV28 to TRBJ2-2; D is unresolved. CDR1 and CDR2 (germline): MDHEN, SYDVKM. The CDR3 has 16 residues. V lost 3 bases, J lost 5 bases, and 16 bases lay in between.